Listed here are 10 T cell receptor beta chains from one sample, sequenced in a study of shared clonotypes between healthy human individuals. Data came from immunoSEQ multiplex PCR; TCRdb stores just in-frame clones and leaves some out. This table has about a million clones, 70% to 85% appearing once. The specimen was memory CD4+ T cells from PBMCs. The subset is: CD45RA-negative fraction. The receptors shown here come from a man aged 18 to 30 in good health. Some clones in this sample may be carry-over from other donors' samples.

This chain joins TRBV19 and TRBJ1-1; 7 bases map to TRBD1. Germline trimming cut 7 bases from V and 0 bases from J; bases unmatched to any gene: 5. The CDR3 loop spans 14 amino acids. Germline V CDR1 and CDR2: LNHDA, SQIVND (reference sequence). This chain's CDR3 is CASTSDRMNTEAFF. In DNA, the CDR3 is TGTGCCAGTACCTCGGACAGGATGAACACTGAAGCTTTCTTT.

CDR3 residues: CASSFLAGAQYF. CDR3 bases: TGTGCCAGCAGCTTTCTAGCCGGGGCCCAGTACTTC. The chain uses TRBV7-2 and TRBJ2-5, with a weak D call TRBD2 (5 bases). The CDR3 runs 12 residues. Germline CDR1 is SGHTA and CDR2 is FQGNSA. V gave up 3 bases and J gave up 9 bases, with 11 bases separating them.

This chain links TRBV15 with TRBJ2-6; D is perhaps TRBD1 (5 bases). The germline V gene has CDR1 LNHNV and CDR2 YYDKDF (reference sequence). The CDR3 spans 15 residues. Trimming left V 0 bases short and J 4 bases short, with 7 bases between. The CDR3 sequence: CATSRDRTGANVLTF. The DNA of the CDR3 is TGTGCCACCAGCAGAGATCGGACAGGGGCCAACGTCCTGACTTTC.

The chain recombines TRBV7-2 with TRBJ2-5; D unclear. With 5 bases removed from V and 4 bases from J, the gap between germline ends came to 11 bases. The CDR3 is 13 residues long. The germline V gene has CDR1 SGHTA and CDR2 FQGNSA. DNA of the CDR3: TGTGCCAGCAGCACTCGGAGTCGAGAGACCCAGTACTTC. Translation gives CASSTRSRETQYF.

This clone showed up just a few times. This chain uses TRBV7-3 with TRBJ2-6, with 12 bases aligning to TRBD2. Germline V gives CDR1 SGHTA, CDR2 FQGTGA. V shed 5 bases, J shed 2 bases, and the junction held 7 bases outside the gene matches. The CDR3 consists of 18 residues. CDR3 bases: TGTGCCAGCAGCCACCTACTAGCGGGAGGCGCTGGGGCCAACGTCCTGACTTTC. Translating gives CASSHLLAGGAGANVLTF.

The V gene is TRBV7-8, the J gene TRBJ2-7; no clear D gene. Germline loops: CDR1 SGHVS, CDR2 FQNEAQ. The V end lost 6 bases, the J end lost 6 bases, and 18 bases lay between the germline ends. This CDR3 spans 14 amino acids. CDR3 DNA sequence: TGTGCCAGCAGTACCGGCCTCGCCGCTTCCGAGCAGTACTTC. Amino acid sequence: CASSTGLAASEQYF.

This clone was observed a few times. V gene TRBV27 combines with J gene TRBJ1-1; possible D gene TRBD1, 6 bases. Germline V CDR1 and CDR2: MNHEY, SMNVEV (reference sequence). This CDR3 contains 13 residues. The V end was cut by 3 bases, the J end by 7 bases, with 12 bases between. For the CDR3, the DNA is TGTGCCAGCAGTTTGAGCGGGGGCTTTGAAGCTTTCTTT. Translated: CASSLSGGFEAFF.

The chain uses TRBV9 and TRBJ1-4; 7 bases line up with TRBD1. Germline values: CDR1 SGDLS, CDR2 YYNGEE. Germline trimming cut 0 bases from V and 3 bases from J; bases unmatched to any gene: 2. CDR3 length: 15 residues. In DNA, the CDR3 is TGTGCCAGCAGCGTAGAGGGGGCGCCTAATGAAAAACTGTTTTTT. This codes for CASSVEGAPNEKLFF.

In the case of this clone: The sample has other DNA sequences that encode this CDR3 too. The rearrangement joins TRBV7-2 to TRBJ2-2, with D uncertain. Per germline, CDR1 SGHTA and CDR2 FQGNSA. The CDR3 loop spans 14 amino acids. V lost 2 bases and J lost 6, with 10 bases in between. The CDR3 sequence is CASSLTGGAGELFF. As DNA, the CDR3 is TGTGCCAGCAGCTTAACTGGTGGAGCCGGGGAGCTGTTTTTT.

The chain combines TRBV2 with TRBJ1-2; no definite D call. The CDR3 totals 13 residues. Germline lookup yields CDR1 SNHLY and CDR2 FYNNEI. The DNA of the CDR3 is TGTGCGATCGAGGCCCGGCTCCTGGATGGCTACACCTTC. It encodes CAIEARLLDGYTF. Filled out from reference TRBV2 and TRBJ1-2, the complete variable domain reads EPEVTQTPSHQVTQMGQEVILRCVPISNHLYFYWYRQILGQKVEFLVSFYNNEISEKSEIFDDQFSVERPDGSNFTLKIRSTKLEDSAMYFCAIEARLLDGYTFGSGTRLTVV.